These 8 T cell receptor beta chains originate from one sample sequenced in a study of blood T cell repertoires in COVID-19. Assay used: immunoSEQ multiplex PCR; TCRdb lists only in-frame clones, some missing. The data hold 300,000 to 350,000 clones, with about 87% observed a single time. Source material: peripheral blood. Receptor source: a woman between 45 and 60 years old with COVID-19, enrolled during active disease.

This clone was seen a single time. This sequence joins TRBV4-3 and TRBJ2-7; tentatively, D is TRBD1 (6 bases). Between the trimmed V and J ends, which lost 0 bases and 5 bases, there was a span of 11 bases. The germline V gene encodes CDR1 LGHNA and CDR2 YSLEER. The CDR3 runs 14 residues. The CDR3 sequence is CASSQDLRGDEQYF. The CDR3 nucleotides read TGCGCCAGCAGCCAAGATCTCAGGGGTGACGAGCAGTACTTC.

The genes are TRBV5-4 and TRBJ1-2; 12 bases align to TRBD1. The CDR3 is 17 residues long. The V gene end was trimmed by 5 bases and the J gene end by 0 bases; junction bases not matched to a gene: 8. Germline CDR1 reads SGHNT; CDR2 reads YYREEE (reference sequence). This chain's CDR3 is CASREGTGGSSNYGYTF. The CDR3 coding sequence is TGTGCCAGCAGGGAGGGGACAGGGGGCTCATCTAACTATGGCTACACCTTC.

The CDR3 here is CASSLTGGMNTEAFF. The CDR3 DNA reads TGTGCCAGCAGTCTTACAGGGGGCATGAACACTGAAGCTTTCTTT. This chain joins TRBV6-5 and TRBJ1-1, with 9 nucleotides matching TRBD1. J lost 0 bases, V lost 5 bases, and 4 bases had no gene match. The CDR3 has 15 residues. Per the germline V gene, CDR1 is MNHEY and CDR2 is SVGAGI.

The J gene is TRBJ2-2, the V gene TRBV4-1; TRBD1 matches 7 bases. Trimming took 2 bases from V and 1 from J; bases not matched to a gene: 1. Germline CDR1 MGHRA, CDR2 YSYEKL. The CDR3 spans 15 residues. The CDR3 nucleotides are TGCGCCAGCAGCCAACGACAGGGGAACACCGGGGAGCTGTTTTTT. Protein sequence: CASSQRQGNTGELFF.

As DNA, the CDR3 is TGTGCCAGCTCGCGGACAGCTCCCTACGAGCAGTACTTC. This sequence encodes CASSRTAPYEQYF. This chain uses TRBV6-5 with TRBJ2-7; perhaps TRBD1 as D (6 bases). The CDR3 runs 13 residues. The germline V and J ends were trimmed by 8 bases and 2 bases, with 13 bases remaining between them. CDR1 is MNHEY and CDR2 is SVGAGI in the germline V gene.

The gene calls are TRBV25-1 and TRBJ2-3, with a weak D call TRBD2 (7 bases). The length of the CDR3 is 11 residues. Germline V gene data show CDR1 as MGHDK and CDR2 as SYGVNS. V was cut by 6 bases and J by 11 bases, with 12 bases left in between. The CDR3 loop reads CASRARGGQYF. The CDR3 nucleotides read TGTGCCAGCAGGGCTAGGGGGGGGCAGTATTTT.

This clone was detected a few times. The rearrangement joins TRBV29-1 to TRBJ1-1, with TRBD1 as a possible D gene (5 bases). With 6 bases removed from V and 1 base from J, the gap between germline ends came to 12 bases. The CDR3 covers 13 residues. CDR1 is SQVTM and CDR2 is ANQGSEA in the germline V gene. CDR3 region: CSVPLGANTEAFF. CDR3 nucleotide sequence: TGCAGCGTCCCGCTAGGGGCGAACACTGAAGCTTTCTTT.

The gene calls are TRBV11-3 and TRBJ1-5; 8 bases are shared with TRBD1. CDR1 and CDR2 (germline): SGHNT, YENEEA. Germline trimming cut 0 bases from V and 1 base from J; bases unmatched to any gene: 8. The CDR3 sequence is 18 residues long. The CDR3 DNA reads TGTGCCAGCAGCTTAGATAAGAGACAGGGGAGGAGCAATCAGCCCCAGCATTTT. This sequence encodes CASSLDKRQGRSNQPQHF.